This T cell receptor (beta chain) was obtained from a study of blood T cell repertoires in COVID-19. Study as a whole: Whether acute or convalescent, the COVID-19 samples came from the United States, Italy and Spain. Nucleic acid was either cDNA or gDNA, and it came from T cells, B-cell-depleted T cells, or PBMCs.

The germline V and J ends were trimmed by 10 bases and 0 bases, with 17 bases remaining between them. This CDR3 region has 15 residues. Germline CDR1 reads LNHDA; CDR2 reads SQIVND (reference sequence). Profiling relied on immunoSEQ multiplex PCR, and the TCRdb table lists in-frame clones only, not all of them. The sample yields approximately 210,000 clones, roughly 94% seen once. This receptor was taken from a young man with acute or convalescent COVID-19. Sequenced input: peripheral blood. The chain joins TRBV19 to TRBJ2-3; D uncertain. The CDR3 loop reads CATTDVGLSTDTQYF. The CDR3 bases are TGTGCCACTACCGACGTCGGGTTGAGCACAGATACGCAGTATTTT.